This TCR beta chain emerged from a study of blood T cell repertoires in COVID-19. Study background: The samples span acute and convalescent COVID-19 from the United States, Italy and Spain.

The assay was immunoSEQ multiplex PCR, and TCRdb's table has in-frame clones only and misses some. Among 130,000 or so clones listed, about four fifths were seen once. The V and J ends lost 3 bases and 4 bases respectively, with 12 bases between them. Germline V CDR1 and CDR2: SQVTM, ANQGSEA. CDR3 length: 13 amino acids. The rearrangement uses TRBV29-1 and TRBJ1-1; D is undetermined. The sample was peripheral blood. The receptor was isolated from a woman of 80 years or more with acute or convalescent COVID-19. CDR3: CSVDNGRGTEAFF. The CDR3 coding sequence is TGCAGCGTTGATAACGGCCGGGGCACTGAAGCTTTCTTT.